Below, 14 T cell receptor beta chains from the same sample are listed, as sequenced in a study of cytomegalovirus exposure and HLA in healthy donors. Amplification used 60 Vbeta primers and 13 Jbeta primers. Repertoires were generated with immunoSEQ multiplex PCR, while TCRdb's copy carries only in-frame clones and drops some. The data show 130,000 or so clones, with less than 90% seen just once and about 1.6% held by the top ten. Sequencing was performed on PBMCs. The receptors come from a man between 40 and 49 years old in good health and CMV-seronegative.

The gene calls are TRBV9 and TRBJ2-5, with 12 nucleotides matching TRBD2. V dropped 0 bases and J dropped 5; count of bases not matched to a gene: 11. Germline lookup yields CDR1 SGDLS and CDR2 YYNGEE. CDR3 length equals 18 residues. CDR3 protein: CASSVAWTSGAEGETQYF. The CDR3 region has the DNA TGTGCCAGCAGCGTAGCATGGACTAGCGGGGCGGAGGGGGAGACCCAGTACTTC.

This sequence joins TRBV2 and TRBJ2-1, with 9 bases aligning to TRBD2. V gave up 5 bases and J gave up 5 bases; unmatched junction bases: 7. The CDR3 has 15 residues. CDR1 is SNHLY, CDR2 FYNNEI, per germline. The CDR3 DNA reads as TGTGCCAGCAGTCCGCGGATAGCGGGAGACAATGAGCAGTTCTTC. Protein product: CASSPRIAGDNEQFF.

CDR3 amino acids: CAIGSYRGLPGNTIYF. For the CDR3, the DNA is TGTGCCATCGGTTCCTACAGGGGCCTTCCTGGAAACACCATATATTTT. The chain carries TRBV10-3 and TRBJ1-3; 7 bases map to TRBD1. The CDR3 is 16 residues long. The trim removed 8 bases at V and 2 bases at J, leaving 12 bases unmatched. Germline CDR1 reads ENHRY; CDR2 reads SYGVKD.

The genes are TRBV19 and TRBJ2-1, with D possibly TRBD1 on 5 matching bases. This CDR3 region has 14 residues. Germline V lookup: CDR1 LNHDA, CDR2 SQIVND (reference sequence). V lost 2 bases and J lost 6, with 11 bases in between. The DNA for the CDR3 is TGTGCCAGTAGTATACAGGGTTGGGGCAATGAGCAGTTCTTC. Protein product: CASSIQGWGNEQFF. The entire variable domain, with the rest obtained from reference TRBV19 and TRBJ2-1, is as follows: DGGITQSPKYLFRKEGQNVTLSCEQNLNHDAMYWYRQDPGQGLRLIYYSQIVNDFQKGDIAEGYSVSREKKESFPLTVTSAQKNPTAFYLCASSIQGWGNEQFFGPGTRLTVL.

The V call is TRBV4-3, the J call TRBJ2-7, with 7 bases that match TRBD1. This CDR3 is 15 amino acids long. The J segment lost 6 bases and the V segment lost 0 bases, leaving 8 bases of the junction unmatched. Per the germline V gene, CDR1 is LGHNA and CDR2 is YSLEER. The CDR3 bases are TGCGCCAGCAGCCAAGATCGGGACAGTCCTGGCGAGCAGTACTTC. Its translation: CASSQDRDSPGEQYF.

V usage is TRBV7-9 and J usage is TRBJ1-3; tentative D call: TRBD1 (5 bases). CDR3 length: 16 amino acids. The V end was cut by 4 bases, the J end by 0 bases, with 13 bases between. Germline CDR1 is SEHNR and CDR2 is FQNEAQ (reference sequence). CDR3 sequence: CASSWGRENSGNTIYF. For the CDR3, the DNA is TGTGCCAGCAGCTGGGGCAGGGAAAACTCTGGAAACACCATATATTTT. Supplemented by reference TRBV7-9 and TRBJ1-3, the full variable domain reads DTGVSQNPRHKITKRGQNVTFRCDPISEHNRLYWYRQTLGQGPEFLTYFQNEAQLEKSRLLSDRFSAERPKGSFSTLEIQRTEQGDSAMYLCASSWGRENSGNTIYFGEGSWLTVV.

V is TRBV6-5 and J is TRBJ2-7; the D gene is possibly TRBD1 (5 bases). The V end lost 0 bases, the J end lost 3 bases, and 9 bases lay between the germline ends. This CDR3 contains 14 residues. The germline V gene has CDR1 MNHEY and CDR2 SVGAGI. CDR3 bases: TGTGCCAGCAGTTACTCGAGACAGAACTACGAGCAGTACTTC. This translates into CASSYSRQNYEQYF.

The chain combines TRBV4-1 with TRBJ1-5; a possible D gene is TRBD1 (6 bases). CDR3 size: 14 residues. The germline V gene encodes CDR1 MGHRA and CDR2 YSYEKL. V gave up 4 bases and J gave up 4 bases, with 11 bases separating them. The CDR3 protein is CASSPRQVNQPQHF. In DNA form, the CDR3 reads TGCGCCAGCAGCCCCCGACAGGTAAATCAGCCCCAGCATTTT.

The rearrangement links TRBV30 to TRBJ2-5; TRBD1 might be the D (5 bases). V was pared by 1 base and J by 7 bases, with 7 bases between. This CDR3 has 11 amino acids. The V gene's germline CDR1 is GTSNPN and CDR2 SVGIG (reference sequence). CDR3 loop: CAWSARGTQYF. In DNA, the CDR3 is TGTGCCTGGAGTGCTAGGGGGACCCAGTACTTC.

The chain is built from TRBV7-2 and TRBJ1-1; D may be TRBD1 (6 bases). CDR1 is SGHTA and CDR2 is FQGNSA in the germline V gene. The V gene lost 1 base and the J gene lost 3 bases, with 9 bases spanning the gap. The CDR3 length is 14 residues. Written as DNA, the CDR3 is TGTGCCAGCAGCTTAGTCAGGGGTGACACTGAAGCTTTCTTT. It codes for CASSLVRGDTEAFF.

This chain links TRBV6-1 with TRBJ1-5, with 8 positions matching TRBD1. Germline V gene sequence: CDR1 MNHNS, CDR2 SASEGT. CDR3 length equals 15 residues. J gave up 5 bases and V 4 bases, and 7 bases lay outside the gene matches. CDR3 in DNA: TGTGCCAGCAGTGGGGGACAGGTGAGGGATCAGCCCCAGCATTTT. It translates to CASSGGQVRDQPQHF.

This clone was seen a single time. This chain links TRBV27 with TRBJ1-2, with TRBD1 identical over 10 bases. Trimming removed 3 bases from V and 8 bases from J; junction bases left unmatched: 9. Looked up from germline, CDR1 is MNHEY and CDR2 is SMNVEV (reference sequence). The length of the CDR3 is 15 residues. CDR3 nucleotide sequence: TGTGCCAGCAGTTTCGAGACAGGGGGCGTCGGGGGCTACACCTTC. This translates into CASSFETGGVGGYTF.

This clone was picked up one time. The CDR3 region has the DNA TGTGCCAGCAGCTTAGATCAGGGCCCGGCTAACTATGGCTACACCTTC. Protein product: CASSLDQGPANYGYTF. The J gene is TRBJ1-2, the V gene TRBV7-6; D may be TRBD1 (5 bases). Germline V gene sequence: CDR1 SGHVS, CDR2 FNYEAQ. The CDR3 has 16 residues. V was pared by 1 base and J by 0 bases, with 12 bases between.

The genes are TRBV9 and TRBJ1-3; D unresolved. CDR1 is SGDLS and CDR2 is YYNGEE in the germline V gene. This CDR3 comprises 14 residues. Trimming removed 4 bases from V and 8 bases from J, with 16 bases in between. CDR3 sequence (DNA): TGTGCCAGCAGCCCACACGGGAGCGGGGACACCATATATTTT. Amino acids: CASSPHGSGDTIYF.